This T cell receptor beta chain was found in a study of blood T cell repertoires in COVID-19. About the study: Whether acute or convalescent, the COVID-19 samples came from the United States, Italy and Spain. From T cells, B-cell-depleted T cells, or PBMCs came the material, which was cDNA or gDNA.

Original processing methods: Reference gene primers were amplified, and this amplification served to estimate nucleated cell counts. The data were produced by immunoSEQ multiplex PCR, yet TCRdb's version contains in-frame clones alone and is incomplete. The V and J calls and clone size come from that table; D and trimming were worked out from the DNA. Of some 200,000 clones in the sample, 80% to 90% were seen once. This CDR3 is 14 amino acids long. V lost 8 bases, J lost 7 bases, and 12 bases stayed unmatched. Germline loops: CDR1 SNHLY, CDR2 FYNNEI. V and J are TRBV2 and TRBJ1-2; 8 nucleotides align to TRBD1. Input material: peripheral blood. The receptor's source is a woman aged 55-69 years who had recovered from COVID-19. The CDR3 spells CASGGSDRAGGYTF. The DNA for the CDR3 is TGTGCCAGCGGGGGGTCGGACAGGGCAGGTGGCTACACCTTC.